The entry below gives a single T cell receptor (beta chain) sequence along with its context. Its specificity is unknown. This entry belongs to a study of T cell responses to AZD1222 COVID-19 vaccine. Notes on the study in general: Repertoires in all cases were sampled only once the peak T cell response had passed.

This CDR3 is built from 15 residues. V shed 7 bases and J shed 2 bases, with 17 bases lying between them. Germline CDR1 MNHEY, CDR2 SVGAGI. It was second doses at about 4 or about 12 weeks that were pooled. TCRdb's table, derived via immunoSEQ multiplex PCR, lists solely in-frame clones and lacks some. The sample yields 250,000 to 300,000 clones, around 93% seen once. This TCR came from an adult who received the AZD1222 COVID-19 vaccine. The sample consisted of peripheral blood, taken 28 days after the second AZD1222 dose. The J gene is TRBJ1-2, the V gene TRBV6-5, with D perhaps matching TRBD1 (6 bases). CDR3 region: CASTTGFLGNYGYTF. Here the CDR3 DNA reads TGTGCCAGCACTACAGGGTTTTTAGGCAACTATGGCTACACCTTC.